A single sample gave rise to the 24 T cell receptor beta chains below, sequenced in a study of T cells in Graves' hyperthyroidism and ophthalmopathy. TCR beta CDR3 regions were amplified from RNA transcripts. With the HTBI primer set, the TCR CDR3 went through a first round of RT-PCR. TCRdb reprocessed the multiplex PCR reads with MiXCR, giving one entry per CDR3 protein. The table has 360,000 or so distinct CDR3 sequences, about 15% seen once. The sequenced material came from blood. The source of these receptors is a woman aged 55-70 years with Graves' ophthalmopathy.

Ten or more counts support this clonotype. The chain has TRBV10-1 and TRBJ2-5; either TRBD1 or TRBD2 may fit D (5 bases each). The CDR3 is 14 amino acids. The V end was cut by 3 bases, the J end by 4 bases, with 12 bases between. CDR1 and CDR2 from the germline V gene are WNHNN and SYGVQD (reference sequence). CDR3 in amino acids: CASSDRTGAETQYF. The CDR3 coding sequence is TGCGCCAGCAGTGATCGGACCGGGGCAGAGACCCAGTACTTC.

This chain uses TRBV14 with TRBJ2-7; a possible D gene is TRBD1 (6 bases). V lost 1 base to trimming and J lost 3 bases, with 16 bases between them. The CDR3 totals 16 residues. Germline-derived CDR1 and CDR2 are SGHDN and FVKESK. CDR3: CASSQVRGTGLYEQYF. The CDR3 nucleotides are TGTGCCAGCAGCCAAGTGAGGGGCACAGGGCTCTACGAGCAGTACTTC.

This clonotype was counted a few times. The rearrangement links TRBV10-3 to TRBJ1-3, with D tentatively TRBD1 (5 bases). Trimming stripped 3 bases from V and 8 bases from J, with 11 bases between. CDR3 length: 13 amino acids. Germline-derived CDR1 and CDR2 are ENHRY and SYGVKD. The CDR3 region is CAISDSRGDTIYF. CDR3 DNA: TGTGCCATCAGTGATTCGCGGGGGGACACCATATATTTT.

V usage is TRBV10-3 and J usage is TRBJ2-5; 9 bases line up with TRBD2. The CDR3 has 14 amino acids. V was clipped by 7 bases and J by 7 bases; unmatched bases: 10. The V gene's germline CDR1 is ENHRY and CDR2 SYGVKD. The CDR3 here is CAIKTSGPPGTQYF. The CDR3 nucleotides are TGTGCCATCAAGACTAGCGGCCCCCCGGGGACCCAGTACTTC.

This clonotype was detected many times. J is TRBJ1-2 and V is TRBV7-2; D uncertain. The V gene lost 6 bases and the J gene lost 8 bases, with 13 bases spanning the gap. The CDR3 has 12 residues. Germline assignment: CDR1 SGHTA and CDR2 FQGNSA. CDR3 loop: CASSADLIGYTF. The CDR3, as DNA: TGTGCCAGCAGTGCTGATCTAATAGGCTACACCTTC. The full variable domain, completed using reference TRBV7-2 and TRBJ1-2, is GAGVSQSPSNKVTEKGKDVELRCDPISGHTALYWYRQSLGQGLEFLIYFQGNSAPDKSGLPSDRFSAERTGGSVSTLTIQRTQQEDSAVYLCASSADLIGYTFGSGTRLTVV.

At least ten counts were recorded for this clonotype. This chain joins TRBV28 and TRBJ2-3; D possibly corresponds to TRBD2 (6 bases). CDR3 length: 16 amino acids. CDR1 is MDHEN and CDR2 is SYDVKM in the germline V gene. V lost 6 bases, J lost 1 base, and 17 bases lay in between. DNA of the CDR3: TGTGCCAGCAGCGCGGGACTCACCGGGGGCACAGATACGCAGTATTTT. It codes for CASSAGLTGGTDTQYF.

The table lists this clonotype with a few counts. This chain joins TRBV10-2 and TRBJ2-5; 8 bases fit TRBD1. J was trimmed by 5 bases and V by 8 bases; bases with no gene match: 7. Per germline, CDR1 WSHSY and CDR2 SAAADI. The CDR3 has 13 amino acids. The CDR3 is CASSGQAGETQYF. CDR3 DNA sequence: TGCGCCAGCTCGGGACAGGCGGGCGAGACCCAGTACTTC.

The sample holds many counts of this clonotype. V usage is TRBV7-2 and J usage is TRBJ1-1, with TRBD1 as a possible D gene (5 bases). CDR1 SGHTA and CDR2 FQGNSA come from the germline V gene. With 0 bases removed from V and 1 base from J, the gap between germline ends came to 12 bases. This CDR3 has 16 residues. The CDR3 coding sequence is TGTGCCAGCAGCTTAGCCGGGGGAGGGGCGAACACTGAAGCTTTCTTT. Translation gives CASSLAGGGANTEAFF.

Ten or more counts support this clonotype. This clone may be a read error of a much larger clone one base away. This sequence joins TRBV28 and TRBJ2-1, with D perhaps TRBD1 (5 bases). Looked up from germline, CDR1 is MDHEN and CDR2 is SYDVKM. This CDR3 is built from 16 residues. The CDR3 spells CASSPRQSSSYNGQFF. CDR3 coding DNA: TGTGCCAGCAGCCCACGACAGTCAAGCTCCTACAATGGGCAGTTCTTC.

This clonotype was counted ten times or more. The chain is built from TRBV28 and TRBJ2-1; TRBD1 matches at 8 bases. The ends lost 5 bases at V and 2 bases at J; junction bases unmatched: 8. The length of the CDR3 is 16 residues. The germline CDR1 and CDR2 sequences are MDHEN and SYDVKM. CDR3 in amino acids: CASSNQQGGPYNEQFF. The CDR3 DNA reads TGTGCCAGCAGTAACCAACAGGGGGGACCCTACAATGAGCAGTTCTTC.

The J gene is TRBJ2-7, the V gene TRBV9; no firm D call. V lost 4 bases and J 2 bases, leaving 13 bases between the germline ends. This CDR3 region has 14 residues. CDR1 and CDR2 (germline): SGDLS, YYNGEE. The CDR3 region has the DNA TGTGCCAGCAGCCCGAATTTGGGGACCTACGAGCAGTACTTC. This gives the protein CASSPNLGTYEQYF.

The table lists this clonotype with many counts. V gene TRBV19 combines with J gene TRBJ2-1; TRBD2 agrees at 9 bases. Germline V CDR1 and CDR2: LNHDA, SQIVND (reference sequence). The CDR3 extends over 17 amino acids. Germline trimming cut 3 bases from V and 4 bases from J; bases unmatched to any gene: 10. The CDR3 coding sequence is TGTGCCAGTAGTATCGGCCCATCGCGGGGGGGGTACAATGAGCAGTTCTTC. It encodes CASSIGPSRGGYNEQFF.

This clonotype has only a few counts. The chain links TRBV28 to TRBJ2-7, with TRBD1 identical over 7 bases. CDR1 is MDHEN and CDR2 is SYDVKM in the germline V gene. The CDR3 has 12 amino acids. V lost 8 bases to trimming and J lost 3 bases; unmatched junction nucleotides: 4. CDR3 loop: CASLGQLYEQYF. The CDR3 DNA is TGTGCCAGCCTGGGACAGCTCTACGAGCAGTACTTC. The full variable domain, with the rest looked up from reference TRBV28 and TRBJ2-7, is DVKVTQSSRYLVKRTGEKVFLECVQDMDHENMFWYRQDPGLGLRLIYFSYDVKMKEKGDIPEGYSVSREKKERFSLILESASTNQTSMYLCASLGQLYEQYFGPGTRLTVT.

The rearrangement joins TRBV9 to TRBJ1-4; D not resolved. This CDR3 is built from 14 residues. Germline V gives CDR1 SGDLS, CDR2 YYNGEE. The germline V and J ends were trimmed by 4 bases and 6 bases, with 13 bases remaining between them. CDR3 in amino acids: CASSPTGRHEKLFF. The CDR3 DNA is TGTGCCAGCAGCCCCACGGGAAGGCATGAAAAACTGTTTTTT. The whole variable domain, remainder taken from reference TRBV9 and TRBJ1-4, is DSGVTQTPKHLITATGQRVTLRCSPRSGDLSVYWYQQSLDQGLQFLIQYYNGEERAKGNILERFSAQQFPDLHSELNLSSLELGDSALYFCASSPTGRHEKLFFGSGTQLSVL.

This clonotype has ten or more counts. J is TRBJ1-4 and V is TRBV30; D might be TRBD1 (5 bases). The V gene lost 7 bases and the J gene lost 1 base, with 10 bases spanning the gap. The length of the CDR3 is 13 residues. Germline CDR1 GTSNPN, CDR2 SVGIG (reference sequence). DNA of the CDR3: TGTGCCTCGGGGGGGAGAACTAATGAAAAACTGTTTTTT. Translation: CASGGRTNEKLFF.

This clonotype was seen at least ten times. This chain joins TRBV12-3 or TRBV12-4 and TRBJ1-2; no firm D call. Trimming left V 1 base short and J 5 bases short, with 14 bases between. The length of the CDR3 is 15 residues. The CDR3 protein is CASSLGSGPEYGYTF. DNA of the CDR3: TGTGCCAGCAGTTTAGGGTCAGGCCCGGAGTATGGCTACACCTTC.

Ten or more counts support this clonotype. The V gene is TRBV24-1, the J gene TRBJ2-3; 7 bases are shared with TRBD1. J lost 2 bases, V lost 2 bases, and 9 bases had no gene match. This CDR3 comprises 17 residues. CDR1 and CDR2 (germline): KGHDR, SFDVKD. CDR3 coding DNA: TGTGCCACCAGTGATTGGGGTCGGGGACAGACCACAGATACGCAGTATTTT. Translating it yields CATSDWGRGQTTDTQYF.

This clonotype was detected ten times or more. The chain has TRBV7-9 and TRBJ2-2, with TRBD2 identical over 10 bases. With 5 bases clipped from V and 5 bases from J, the junction kept 8 bases outside the gene matches. CDR3 length equals 16 residues. CDR1 and CDR2 from the germline V gene are SEHNR and FQNEAQ (reference sequence). The CDR3 spells CASSPSGRAVTGELFF. CDR3 nucleotides: TGTGCCAGCAGCCCCAGCGGGAGGGCCGTTACCGGGGAGCTGTTTTTT. Drawing the rest from reference TRBV7-9 and TRBJ2-2, the complete variable domain is DTGVSQNPRHKITKRGQNVTFRCDPISEHNRLYWYRQTLGQGPEFLTYFQNEAQLEKSRLLSDRFSAERPKGSFSTLEIQRTEQGDSAMYLCASSPSGRAVTGELFFGEGSRLTVL.

On this clonotype itself: This sequence may be a read error, since a much larger clone differs from it by one base. This chain uses TRBV27 with TRBJ2-5, with D perhaps matching TRBD1 (5 bases). The germline V gene has CDR1 MNHEY and CDR2 SMNVEV (reference sequence). The CDR3 runs 15 residues. The CDR3: CASSFGFGAEEIQYF. The CDR3 DNA follows: TGTGCCAGCAGTTTCGGGTTTGGGGCAGAAGAGATCCAGTACTTC.

As regards this clonotype: A clone one base away is much larger, so this may be a read error. The gene calls are TRBV28 and TRBJ2-7; 9 nucleotides align to TRBD1. Looked up from germline, CDR1 is MDHEN and CDR2 is SYDVKM. V was clipped by 7 bases and J by 6 bases; unmatched bases: 13. The CDR3 covers 15 residues. For the CDR3, the DNA is TGTGCCAGCACCTCAAGGGGGACAGGGTCCACCGAGCAGTACTTC. Translating it yields CASTSRGTGSTEQYF. The variable domain in full, completed from reference TRBV28 and TRBJ2-7, reads DVKVTQSSRYLVKRTGEKVFLECVQDMDHENMFWYRQDPGLGLRLIYFSYDVKMKEKGDIPEGYSVSREKKERFSLILESASTNQTSMYLCASTSRGTGSTEQYFGPGTRLTVT.

The rearrangement uses TRBV9 and TRBJ2-7, with 10 bases lining up with TRBD1. Losses at the gene ends were 0 bases for V and 3 bases for J; bases not matched to a gene: 6. The CDR3 has 16 residues. The germline gives CDR1 SGDLS, CDR2 YYNGEE. The CDR3 spells CASSVGGRDRGYEQYF. As DNA, the CDR3 is TGTGCCAGCAGCGTAGGGGGCCGGGACAGGGGCTACGAGCAGTACTTC.

A word on this clonotype: This may be a read error, as it is one base from a much larger clone. This chain uses TRBV3-1 with TRBJ2-7; 7 positions agree with TRBD2. The CDR3 spans 15 residues. CDR1 is LGHDT and CDR2 is YNNKEL in the germline V gene (reference sequence). The CDR3 sequence: CASSQGGRASYEQHF. The CDR3, as DNA: TGTGCCAGCAGCCAAGGAGGGAGGGCCAGCTACGAGCAGCACTTC.

V and J are TRBV9 and TRBJ1-4, with a weak D call TRBD1 (5 bases). Germline CDR1 SGDLS, CDR2 YYNGEE. This CDR3 is 15 amino acids long. V was shortened by 2 bases and J by 6 bases, with 14 bases between the two germline ends. The CDR3 loop reads CASSVGSGGDEKLFF. Written as DNA, the CDR3 is TGTGCCAGCAGCGTTGGTTCCGGGGGGGATGAAAAACTGTTTTTT. The complete variable domain, with remaining parts taken from reference TRBV9 and TRBJ1-4, reads DSGVTQTPKHLITATGQRVTLRCSPRSGDLSVYWYQQSLDQGLQFLIQYYNGEERAKGNILERFSAQQFPDLHSELNLSSLELGDSALYFCASSVGSGGDEKLFFGSGTQLSVL.

This clonotype was picked up a small number of times. The chain links TRBV6-1 to TRBJ2-3, with TRBD1 identical over 7 bases. Losses at the gene ends were 7 bases for V and 0 bases for J; bases not matched to a gene: 7. Germline CDR1 is MNHNS and CDR2 is SASEGT. The CDR3 spans 15 residues. The CDR3 coding sequence is TGTGCCAGCACCCTGACAGGGATTAGCACAGATACGCAGTATTTT. Its translation: CASTLTGISTDTQYF.